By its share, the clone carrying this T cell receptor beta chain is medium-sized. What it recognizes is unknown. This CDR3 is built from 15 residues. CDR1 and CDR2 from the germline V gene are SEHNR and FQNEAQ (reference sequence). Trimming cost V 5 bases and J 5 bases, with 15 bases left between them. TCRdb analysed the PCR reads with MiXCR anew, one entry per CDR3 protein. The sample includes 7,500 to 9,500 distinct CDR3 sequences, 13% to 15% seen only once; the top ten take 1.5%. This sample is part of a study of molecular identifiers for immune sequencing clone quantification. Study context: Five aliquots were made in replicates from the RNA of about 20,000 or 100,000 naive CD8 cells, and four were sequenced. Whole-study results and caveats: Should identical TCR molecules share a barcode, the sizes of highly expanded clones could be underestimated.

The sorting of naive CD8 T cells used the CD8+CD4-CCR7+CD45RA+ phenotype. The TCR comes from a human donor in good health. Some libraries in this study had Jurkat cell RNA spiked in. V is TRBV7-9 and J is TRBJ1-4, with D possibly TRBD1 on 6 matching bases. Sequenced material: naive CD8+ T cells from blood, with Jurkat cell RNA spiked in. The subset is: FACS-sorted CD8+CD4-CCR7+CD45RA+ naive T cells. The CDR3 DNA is TGTGCCAGCAGCCCCCGGACAGTCGAAAATGAAAAACTGTTTTTT. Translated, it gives CASSPRTVENEKLFF.